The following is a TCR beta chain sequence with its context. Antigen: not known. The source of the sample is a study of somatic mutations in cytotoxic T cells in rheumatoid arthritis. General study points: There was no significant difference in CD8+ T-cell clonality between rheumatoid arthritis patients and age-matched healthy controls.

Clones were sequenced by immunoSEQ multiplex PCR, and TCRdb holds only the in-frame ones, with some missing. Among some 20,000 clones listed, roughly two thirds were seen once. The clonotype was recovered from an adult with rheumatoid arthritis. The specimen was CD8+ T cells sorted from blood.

CDR3 region: CASTRVAGSYEQYF. Written as DNA, the CDR3 is TGTGCCAGCACCCGGGTAGCGGGGAGCTACGAGCAGTACTTC. The gene calls are TRBV21-1 and TRBJ2-7; TRBD2 was called by the table and not checked on the DNA. TRBV21-1 is listed as a pseudogene. This CDR3 is 14 amino acids long.